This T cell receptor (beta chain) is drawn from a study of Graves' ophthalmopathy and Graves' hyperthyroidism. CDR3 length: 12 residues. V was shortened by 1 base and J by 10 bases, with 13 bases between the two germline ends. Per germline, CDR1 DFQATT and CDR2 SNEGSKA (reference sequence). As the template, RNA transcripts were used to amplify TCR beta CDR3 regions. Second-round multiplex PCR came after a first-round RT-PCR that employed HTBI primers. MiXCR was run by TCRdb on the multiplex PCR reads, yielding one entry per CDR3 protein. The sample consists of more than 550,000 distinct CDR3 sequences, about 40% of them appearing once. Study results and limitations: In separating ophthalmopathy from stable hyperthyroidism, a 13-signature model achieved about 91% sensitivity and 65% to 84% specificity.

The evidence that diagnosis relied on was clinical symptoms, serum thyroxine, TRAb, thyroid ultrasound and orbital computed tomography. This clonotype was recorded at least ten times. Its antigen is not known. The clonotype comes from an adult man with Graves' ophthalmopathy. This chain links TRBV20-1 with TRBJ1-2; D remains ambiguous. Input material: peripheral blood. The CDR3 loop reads CSARVGVGVYTF. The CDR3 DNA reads TGCAGTGCTAGAGTTGGAGTGGGAGTCTACACCTTC.